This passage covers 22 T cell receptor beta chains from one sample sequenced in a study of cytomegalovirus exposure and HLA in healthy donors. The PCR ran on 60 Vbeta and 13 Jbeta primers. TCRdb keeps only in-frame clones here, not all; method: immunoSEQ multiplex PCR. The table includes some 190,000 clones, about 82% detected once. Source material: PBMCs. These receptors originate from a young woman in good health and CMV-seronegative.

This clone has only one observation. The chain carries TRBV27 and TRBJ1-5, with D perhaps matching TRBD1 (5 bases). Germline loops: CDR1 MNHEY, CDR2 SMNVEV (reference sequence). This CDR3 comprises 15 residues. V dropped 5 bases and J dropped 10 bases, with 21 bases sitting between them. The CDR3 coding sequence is TGTGCCAGCAGTCCCCAGGGCGGCCGTGCGGGACCCCAGCATTTT. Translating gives CASSPQGGRAGPQHF.

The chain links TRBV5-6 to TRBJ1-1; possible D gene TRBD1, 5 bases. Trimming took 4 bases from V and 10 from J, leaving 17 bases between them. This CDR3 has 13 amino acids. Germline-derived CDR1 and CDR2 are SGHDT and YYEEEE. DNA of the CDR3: TGTGCCAGCAGCCCTAGGACCAGGCAGGGAGCTTTCTTT. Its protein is CASSPRTRQGAFF.

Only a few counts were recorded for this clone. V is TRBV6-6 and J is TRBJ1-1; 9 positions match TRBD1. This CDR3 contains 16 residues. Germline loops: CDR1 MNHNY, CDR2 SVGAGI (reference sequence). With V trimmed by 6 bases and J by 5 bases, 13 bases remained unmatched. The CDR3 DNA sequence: TGTGCCAGCAGCCTTTCTCCCGGGACAGGGCAAACTGAAGCTTTCTTT. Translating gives CASSLSPGTGQTEAFF.

CDR3 loop: CASSLGASGNEQFF. The CDR3 nucleotides are TGTGCCAGCAGCTTAGGGGCCAGCGGCAATGAGCAGTTCTTC. The rearrangement uses TRBV7-2 and TRBJ2-1; TRBD2 might be the D (5 bases). The CDR3 has 14 residues. Germline values: CDR1 SGHTA, CDR2 FQGNSA. V gave up 1 base and J gave up 6 bases, with 10 bases separating them.

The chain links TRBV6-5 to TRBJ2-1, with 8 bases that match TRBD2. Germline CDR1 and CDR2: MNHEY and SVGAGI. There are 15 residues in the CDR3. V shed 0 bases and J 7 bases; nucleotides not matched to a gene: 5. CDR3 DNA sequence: TGTGCCAGCAGTTACTCATCCGGGACTAGAAATGAGCAGTTCTTC. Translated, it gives CASSYSSGTRNEQFF.

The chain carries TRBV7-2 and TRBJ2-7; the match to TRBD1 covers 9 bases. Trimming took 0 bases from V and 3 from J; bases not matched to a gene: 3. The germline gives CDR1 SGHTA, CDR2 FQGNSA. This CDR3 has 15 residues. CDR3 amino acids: CASSLASDRGYEQYF. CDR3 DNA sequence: TGTGCCAGCAGCTTAGCGTCGGACAGGGGCTACGAGCAGTACTTC.

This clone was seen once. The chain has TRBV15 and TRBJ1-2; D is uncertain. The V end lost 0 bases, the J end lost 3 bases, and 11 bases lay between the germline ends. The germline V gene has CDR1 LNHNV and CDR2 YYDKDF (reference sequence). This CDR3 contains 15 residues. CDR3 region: CATSRDESLDYGYTF. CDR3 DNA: TGTGCCACCAGCAGAGATGAGAGTCTTGACTATGGCTACACCTTC.

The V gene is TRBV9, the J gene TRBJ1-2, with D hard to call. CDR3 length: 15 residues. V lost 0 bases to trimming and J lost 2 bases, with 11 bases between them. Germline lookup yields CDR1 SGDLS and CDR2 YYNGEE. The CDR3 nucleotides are TGTGCCAGCAGCGTAGCCGGCGGGATAAACTATGGCTACACCTTC. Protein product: CASSVAGGINYGYTF.

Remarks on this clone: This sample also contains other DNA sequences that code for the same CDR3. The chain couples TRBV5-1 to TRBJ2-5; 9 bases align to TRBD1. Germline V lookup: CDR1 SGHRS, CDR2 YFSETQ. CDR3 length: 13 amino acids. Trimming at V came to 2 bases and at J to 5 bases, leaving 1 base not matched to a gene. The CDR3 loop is CASSFGTGETQYF. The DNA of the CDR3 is TGCGCCAGCAGCTTCGGGACAGGGGAGACCCAGTACTTC. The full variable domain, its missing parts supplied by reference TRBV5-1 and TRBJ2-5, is KAGVTQTPRYLIKTRGQQVTLSCSPISGHRSVSWYQQTPGQGLQFLFEYFSETQRNKGNFPGRFSGRQFSNSRSEMNVSTLELGDSALYLCASSFGTGETQYFGPGTRLLVL.

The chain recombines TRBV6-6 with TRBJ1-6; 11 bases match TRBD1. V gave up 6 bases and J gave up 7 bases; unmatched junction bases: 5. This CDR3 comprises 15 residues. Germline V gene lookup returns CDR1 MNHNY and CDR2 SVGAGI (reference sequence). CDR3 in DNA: TGTGCCAGCAGGGGGGGACAGGGGGGAAATTCACCCCTCCACTTT. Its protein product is CASRGGQGGNSPLHF.

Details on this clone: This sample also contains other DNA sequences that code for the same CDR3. CDR3 region: CASSYSGDSPLHF. The DNA of the CDR3 is TGTGCCAGCAGTTACTCAGGGGATTCACCCCTCCACTTT. The chain is built from TRBV6-5 and TRBJ1-6; D perhaps matches TRBD1 (5 bases). V gave up 0 bases and J gave up 8 bases, with 5 bases separating them. The CDR3 is 13 residues long. Germline CDR1 and CDR2: MNHEY and SVGAGI.

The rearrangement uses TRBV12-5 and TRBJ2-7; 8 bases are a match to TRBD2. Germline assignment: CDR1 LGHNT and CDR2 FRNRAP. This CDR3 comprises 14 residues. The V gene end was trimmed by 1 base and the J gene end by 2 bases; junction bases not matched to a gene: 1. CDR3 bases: TGTGCTAGTGGTTTGGCGGGGGGGCCCTACGAGCAGTACTTC. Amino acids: CASGLAGGPYEQYF.

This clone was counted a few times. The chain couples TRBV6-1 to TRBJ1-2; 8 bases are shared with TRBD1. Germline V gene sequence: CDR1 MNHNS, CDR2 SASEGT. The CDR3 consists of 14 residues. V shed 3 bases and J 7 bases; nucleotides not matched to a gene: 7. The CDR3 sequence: CASSEGRGQGGYTF. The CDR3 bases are TGTGCCAGCAGTGAGGGCAGGGGGCAAGGTGGCTACACCTTC.

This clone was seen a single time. The CDR3 coding sequence is TGTGCCAGTAGTATCTCGGGAGGGGGGAACACTGAAGCTTTCTTT. This encodes CASSISGGGNTEAFF. V and J are TRBV19 and TRBJ1-1, with a weak D call TRBD1 (6 bases). Germline V gene lookup returns CDR1 LNHDA and CDR2 SQIVND (reference sequence). CDR3 length equals 15 residues. Trimming removed 3 bases from V and 1 base from J, with 12 bases in between.

The CDR3 coding sequence is TGTGCCAGCAGTGAGACCCGGGACAGGGTTAGAACTAACTATGGCTACACCTTC. Translating gives CASSETRDRVRTNYGYTF. This rearrangement joins TRBV2 to TRBJ1-2; 9 positions match TRBD1. V was pared by 3 bases and J by 0 bases, with 11 bases of the junction left unmatched. The CDR3 runs 18 residues. Germline CDR1 and CDR2: SNHLY and FYNNEI.

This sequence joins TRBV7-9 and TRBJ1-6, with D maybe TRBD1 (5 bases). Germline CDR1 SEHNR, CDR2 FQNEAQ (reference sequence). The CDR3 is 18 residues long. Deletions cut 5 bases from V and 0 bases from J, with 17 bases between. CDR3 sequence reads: CASSPPGGLGSYNSPLHF. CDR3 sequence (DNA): TGTGCCAGCAGCCCACCGGGGGGATTGGGCTCCTATAATTCACCCCTCCACTTT.

CDR3 nucleotide sequence: TGCGCCAGCAGCTTTCTCCAACAGGGGGCTGGAAACACCATATATTTT. This translates into CASSFLQQGAGNTIYF. The chain carries TRBV5-1 and TRBJ1-3, with TRBD1 matching over 8 bases. This CDR3 has 16 amino acids. Germline V lookup: CDR1 SGHRS, CDR2 YFSETQ. Trimming removed 2 bases from V and 2 bases from J; junction bases left unmatched: 6.

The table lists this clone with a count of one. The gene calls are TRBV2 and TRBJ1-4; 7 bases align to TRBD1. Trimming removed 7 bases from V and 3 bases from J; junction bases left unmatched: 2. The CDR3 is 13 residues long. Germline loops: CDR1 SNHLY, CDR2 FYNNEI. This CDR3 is CASKDRANEKLFF. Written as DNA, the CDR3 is TGTGCCAGCAAAGACAGGGCTAATGAAAAACTGTTTTTT.

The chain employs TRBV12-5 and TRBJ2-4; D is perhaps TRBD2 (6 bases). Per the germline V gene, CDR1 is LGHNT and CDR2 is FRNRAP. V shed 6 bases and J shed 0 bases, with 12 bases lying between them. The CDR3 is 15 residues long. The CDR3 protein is CASGSRGVAKNIQYF. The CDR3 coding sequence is TGTGCTAGTGGCTCCCGCGGGGTAGCCAAAAACATTCAGTACTTC.

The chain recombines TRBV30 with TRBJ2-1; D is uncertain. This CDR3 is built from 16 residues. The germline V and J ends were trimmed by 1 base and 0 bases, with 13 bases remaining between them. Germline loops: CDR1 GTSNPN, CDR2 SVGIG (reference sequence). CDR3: CAWSAKLIRSYNEQFF. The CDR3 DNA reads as TGTGCCTGGAGTGCCAAACTCATTCGCTCCTACAATGAGCAGTTCTTC.

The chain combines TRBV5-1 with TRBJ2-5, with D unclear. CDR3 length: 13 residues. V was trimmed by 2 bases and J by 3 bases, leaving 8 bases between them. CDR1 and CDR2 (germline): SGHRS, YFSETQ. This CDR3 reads CASSFQSEETQYF. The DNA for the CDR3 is TGCGCCAGCAGCTTTCAGTCCGAAGAGACCCAGTACTTC.

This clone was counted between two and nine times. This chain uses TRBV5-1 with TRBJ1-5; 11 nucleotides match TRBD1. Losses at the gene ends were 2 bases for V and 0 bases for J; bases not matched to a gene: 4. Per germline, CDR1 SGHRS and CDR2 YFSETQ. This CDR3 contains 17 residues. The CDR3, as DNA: TGCGCCAGCAGCTTAGGGACAGGGGGATCTAGCAATCAGCCCCAGCATTTT. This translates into CASSLGTGGSSNQPQHF.